Following are 20 T cell receptor beta chains from one sample sequenced in a study of blood T cells in healthy people across ages. Alongside a J-beta primer mix, a sample-barcoded 5' primer served in a second PCR lasting about 7 to 12 cycles. TCRdb fed the 5' RACE reads into MiXCR, producing one record per CDR3 protein. Of 730,000 or so distinct CDR3 sequences in the sample, around 43% were seen once. The specimen was blood. Source of these receptors: a man aged 80 or over in good health.

The chain recombines TRBV24-1 with TRBJ1-1; D not resolved. The V gene's germline CDR1 is KGHDR and CDR2 SFDVKD. Trimming removed 8 bases from V and 4 bases from J, with 13 bases in between. The CDR3 is 13 amino acids. The CDR3 sequence is CATNAWGGTEAFF. The CDR3 coding sequence is TGTGCCACCAATGCTTGGGGTGGCACTGAAGCTTTCTTT.

This clonotype was observed a few times. The chain uses TRBV7-2 and TRBJ2-7; the D is unclear. CDR1 and CDR2 from the germline V gene are SGHTA and FQGNSA. The V end lost 1 base, the J end lost 0 bases, and 10 bases lay between the germline ends. The CDR3 covers 15 residues. The CDR3 DNA follows: TGTGCCAGCAGCTTAGGCGTCAGGAGCTCCTACGAGCAGTACTTC. Residues: CASSLGVRSSYEQYF.

This clonotype was seen more than once but under ten times. This rearrangement joins TRBV18 to TRBJ2-7; TRBD1 aligns across 9 bases. J lost 5 bases, V lost 3 bases, and 8 bases had no gene match. Germline V gene lookup returns CDR1 KGHSH and CDR2 LQKENI. The CDR3 sequence is 15 residues long. The CDR3 DNA reads as TGTGCCAGCTCACCCCCCGGGACAGGGATGAACGAGCAGTACTTC. Translation: CASSPPGTGMNEQYF.

The V call is TRBV20-1, the J call TRBJ2-5, with a tentative D call TRBD2 (6 bases). CDR3 length: 14 amino acids. Germline-derived CDR1 and CDR2 are DFQATT and SNEGSKA (reference sequence). The V gene lost 5 bases and the J gene lost 2 bases, with 15 bases spanning the gap. The DNA of the CDR3 is TGCAGTGCTGGCCGGGGGATACGTCAAGAGACCCAGTACTTC. As protein: CSAGRGIRQETQYF.

J is TRBJ2-1 and V is TRBV7-2; TRBD2 aligns across 12 bases. Germline values: CDR1 SGHTA, CDR2 FQGNSA. This CDR3 spans 15 amino acids. The V segment lost 4 bases and the J segment 5 bases; nucleotides outside the gene matches: 3. CDR3 amino acids: CASSSLAGGNNEQFF. Here the CDR3 DNA reads TGTGCCAGCAGCTCGCTAGCGGGGGGGAACAATGAGCAGTTCTTC.

The chain is built from TRBV6-5 and TRBJ1-1, with 7 bases identical to TRBD1. The CDR3 loop spans 15 amino acids. Per germline, CDR1 MNHEY and CDR2 SVGAGI. J was trimmed by 5 bases and V by 0 bases; bases with no gene match: 6. The CDR3 is CASSYSETGRTEAFF. In nucleotides, the CDR3 is TGTGCCAGCAGTTACTCGGAGACAGGGAGGACTGAAGCTTTCTTT.

This chain joins TRBV19 and TRBJ1-5; D not certain. The CDR3 extends over 12 amino acids. V shed 7 bases and J shed 9 bases, with 13 bases lying between them. Looked up from germline, CDR1 is LNHDA and CDR2 is SQIVND (reference sequence). CDR3 in amino acids: CASNDGPWPQHF. DNA of the CDR3: TGTGCCAGTAACGACGGCCCATGGCCCCAGCATTTT.

This clonotype was detected many times. The V gene is TRBV6-1, the J gene TRBJ2-6; D is possibly TRBD1 (5 bases). The germline V and J ends were trimmed by 2 bases and 2 bases, with 13 bases remaining between them. Germline V gene lookup returns CDR1 MNHNS and CDR2 SASEGT. The CDR3 extends over 17 amino acids. CDR3 amino acids: CASSESRAGTGANVLTF. The CDR3 DNA reads as TGTGCCAGCAGTGAAAGCCGGGCAGGGACTGGGGCCAACGTCCTGACTTTC.

About this clonotype itself: This may come from a read error, since a much larger clone is one base off. This chain links TRBV7-2 with TRBJ2-5; D ambiguous. The CDR3 runs 15 residues. Germline assignment: CDR1 SGHTA and CDR2 FQGNSA. V was trimmed by 2 bases and J by 1 base, leaving 11 bases between them. CDR3 sequence: CASSLLGYSQETQYF. The CDR3 DNA reads as TGTGCCAGCAGCTTATTAGGCTACTCCCAAGAGACCCAGTACTTC.

This clonotype was detected ten times or more. The chain is built from TRBV4-3 and TRBJ1-1; the D gene is possibly TRBD1 (5 bases). CDR1 and CDR2 (germline): LGHNA, YSLEER. V dropped 0 bases and J dropped 2 bases, with 13 bases sitting between them. The CDR3 consists of 16 residues. The CDR3 is CASSQDPTGVNTEAFF. DNA of the CDR3: TGCGCCAGCAGCCAAGATCCTACGGGGGTAAACACTGAAGCTTTCTTT.

This clonotype showed up just a few times. The CDR3 spells CASSLKPGNYGYTF. Written as DNA, the CDR3 is TGTGCCAGCAGCTTAAAGCCAGGGAACTATGGCTACACCTTC. V gene TRBV7-2 combines with J gene TRBJ1-2, with D maybe TRBD1 (5 bases). CDR1 is SGHTA, CDR2 FQGNSA, per germline. The CDR3 consists of 14 residues. V was clipped by 2 bases and J by 2 bases, with 9 bases between them.

The chain couples TRBV5-6 to TRBJ2-2; TRBD2 is a possible D gene (6 bases). This CDR3 contains 15 residues. Germline V gene data show CDR1 as SGHDT and CDR2 as YYEEEE. V was cut by 3 bases and J by 0 bases, with 9 bases left in between. This chain's CDR3 is CASSYSGSNTGELFF. In DNA form, the CDR3 reads TGTGCCAGCAGCTATAGCGGATCGAACACCGGGGAGCTGTTTTTT.

This rearrangement joins TRBV5-5 to TRBJ2-1, with D tentatively TRBD2 (10 bases). Trimming removed 2 bases from V and 7 bases from J, with 19 bases in between. Germline values: CDR1 SGHKS, CDR2 YYEKEE (reference sequence). The CDR3 has 16 residues. The CDR3 coding sequence is TGTGCCAGCAGCTTCTGGACTAGCGGACAGGGGAATGAGCAGTTCTTC. It yields the protein CASSFWTSGQGNEQFF.

The table lists this clonotype with many counts. This chain uses TRBV4-3 with TRBJ1-4, with 9 bases identical to TRBD1. Germline CDR1 is LGHNA and CDR2 is YSLEER. The CDR3 spans 18 residues. The V gene end was trimmed by 1 base and the J gene end by 6 bases; junction bases not matched to a gene: 12. The CDR3 protein is CASSQGGQGRSLHEKLFF. CDR3 sequence (DNA): TGCGCCAGCAGCCAAGGTGGACAGGGGCGATCTCTGCATGAAAAACTGTTTTTT.

The genes are TRBV7-9 and TRBJ2-7, with 7 bases that match TRBD1. The V gene's germline CDR1 is SEHNR and CDR2 FQNEAQ (reference sequence). The CDR3 spans 13 residues. Trimming cost V 8 bases and J 0 bases; bases outside gene matches: 4. CDR3: CASGQVLSYEQYF. The CDR3 nucleotides are TGTGCCAGCGGACAGGTACTCTCCTACGAGCAGTACTTC. Filled out from reference TRBV7-9 and TRBJ2-7, the complete variable domain reads DTGVSQNPRHKITKRGQNVTFRCDPISEHNRLYWYRQTLGQGPEFLTYFQNEAQLEKSRLLSDRFSAERPKGSFSTLEIQRTEQGDSAMYLCASGQVLSYEQYFGPGTRLTVT.

As for this clonotype: Germline and junction disagree at one end, which may indicate a read error. The chain carries TRBV6-2 or TRBV6-3 and TRBJ2-5; D ambiguous. This CDR3 contains 11 residues. Germline CDR1 and CDR2: MNHEY and SVGEGT. The CDR3 DNA reads TGTACCAGCAGCCGCTCAGAGACCCAGTACTTC. This sequence encodes CTSSRSETQYF.

This clonotype was seen a few times. The chain is built from TRBV27 and TRBJ2-6; a possible D gene is TRBD1 (6 bases). V gave up 4 bases and J gave up 4 bases, with 11 bases separating them. The V gene's germline CDR1 is MNHEY and CDR2 SMNVEV (reference sequence). The CDR3 is 15 residues long. CDR3 DNA: TGTGCCAGCAGTTCGCAGGGGACCGGGGCCAACGTCCTGACTTTC. It codes for CASSSQGTGANVLTF. The whole variable domain, filled in from reference TRBV27 and TRBJ2-6, reads EAQVTQNPRYLITVTGKKLTVTCSQNMNHEYMSWYRQDPGLGLRQIYYSMNVEVTDKGDVPEGYKVSRKEKRNFPLILESPSPNQTSLYFCASSSQGTGANVLTFGAGSRLTVL.

A single count supports this clonotype. The rearrangement joins TRBV20-1 to TRBJ1-1; the D gene is possibly TRBD1 (6 bases). V lost 0 bases and J lost 3, with 11 bases in between. There are 14 residues in the CDR3. The germline CDR1 and CDR2 sequences are DFQATT and SNEGSKA (reference sequence). The CDR3 here is CSARDPQGYTEAFF. The CDR3 DNA reads as TGCAGTGCTAGAGATCCCCAGGGGTACACTGAAGCTTTCTTT.

In its sample, this clonotype was seen many times. This rearrangement joins TRBV6-2 or TRBV6-3 to TRBJ2-7, with TRBD2 identical over 8 bases. Germline V gives CDR1 MNHEY, CDR2 SVGEGT. V lost 6 bases and J lost 5; bases outside the gene matches: 9. The CDR3 is 14 amino acids. The CDR3 spells CASSKTGTRNEQYF. Written as DNA, the CDR3 is TGTGCCAGCAGCAAAACCGGGACTAGAAACGAGCAGTACTTC.

A few counts support this clonotype. This chain connects TRBV20-1 to TRBJ2-7; D not certain. CDR1 and CDR2 (germline): DFQATT, SNEGSKA (reference sequence). Between the trimmed V and J ends, which lost 0 bases and 2 bases, there was a span of 11 bases. This CDR3 has 14 amino acids. The CDR3 here is CSAREDAQPYEQYF. In nucleotides, the CDR3 is TGCAGTGCTAGAGAGGACGCGCAGCCCTACGAGCAGTACTTC.